The 8 T cell receptor beta chains listed next were all sequenced from one sample in a study of control samples from healthy donors and cancer patients. Measured with immunoSEQ multiplex PCR; TCRdb has only the in-frame clones, and not every one. The sample holds approximately 150,000 clones, around 88% seen once. Input material: blood. The receptors derive from a young man in good health.

This clone showed up just a few times. J is TRBJ2-7 and V is TRBV5-4, with 7 bases that match TRBD2. CDR1 SGHNT and CDR2 YYREEE come from the germline V gene (reference sequence). The V and J ends lost 4 bases and 6 bases, in that order; junction bases with no gene match: 1. The CDR3 loop spans 11 amino acids. This CDR3 reads CASSRGGEQYF. DNA of the CDR3: TGTGCCAGCAGCCGCGGGGGCGAGCAGTACTTC.

V and J are TRBV4-2 and TRBJ2-2, with 10 bases matching TRBD1. Trimming at V came to 4 bases and at J to 3 bases, leaving 2 bases not matched to a gene. CDR3 length: 15 amino acids. Germline CDR1 and CDR2: LGHNA and YNFKEQ. The CDR3 DNA is TGTGCCAGCAGCCGGGACAGGGGCTACACCGGGGAGCTGTTTTTT. Residues: CASSRDRGYTGELFF.

The chain uses TRBV5-1 and TRBJ2-2; D is unresolved. The CDR3 totals 15 residues. CDR1 is SGHRS, CDR2 YFSETQ, per germline. Trimming removed 5 bases at V and 0 bases at J, with 11 bases between. The CDR3 DNA reads as TGCGCCAGCAGGGCGGATCACGCGAACACCGGGGAGCTGTTTTTT. This translates into CASRADHANTGELFF.

The genes are TRBV6-5 and TRBJ1-1, with 7 bases lining up with TRBD1. The CDR3 is made up of 14 amino acids. Germline V gene data show CDR1 as MNHEY and CDR2 as SVGAGI. Unmatched junction bases numbered 13, after V lost 11 bases and J lost 4 bases. DNA for the CDR3: TGTGCCGTGAGGAGACAGGGTGGAGGCACTGAAGCTTTCTTT. Its translation: CAVRRQGGGTEAFF.

V and J are TRBV5-1 and TRBJ2-7; TRBD1 agrees at 8 bases. With V trimmed by 7 bases and J by 2 bases, 8 bases remained unmatched. The CDR3 consists of 14 residues. Germline V gene data show CDR1 as SGHRS and CDR2 as YFSETQ. The CDR3 loop is CASRVTGDAYEQYF. The CDR3 DNA reads as TGCGCCAGCCGGGTGACAGGGGACGCCTACGAGCAGTACTTC.

The chain uses TRBV7-9 and TRBJ2-3, with D unresolved. The CDR3 is made up of 13 amino acids. Trimming pared 6 bases from V and 0 bases from J, leaving 7 bases between. CDR1 SEHNR and CDR2 FQNEAQ come from the germline V gene (reference sequence). CDR3 nucleotide sequence: TGTGCCAGCAGTCTGGGTAGCACAGATACGCAGTATTTT. It yields the protein CASSLGSTDTQYF.

The table lists this clone with a count of one. The V gene is TRBV5-1, the J gene TRBJ2-7; 7 bases map to TRBD2. The CDR3 extends over 14 amino acids. Germline CDR1 and CDR2: SGHRS and YFSETQ. Trimming took 0 bases from V and 0 from J; bases not matched to a gene: 0. CDR3 sequence: CASSLGGGSYEQYF. CDR3 bases: TGCGCCAGCAGCTTGGGCGGGGGCTCCTACGAGCAGTACTTC.

V and J are TRBV7-8 and TRBJ1-1, with D unresolved. The V gene's germline CDR1 is SGHVS and CDR2 FQNEAQ. V lost 5 bases to trimming and J lost 0 bases, with 16 bases between them. The CDR3 length is 16 residues. In DNA form, the CDR3 reads TGTGCCAGCAGCCAAGTACGGTCCAGCCTGAACACTGAAGCTTTCTTT. Translating it yields CASSQVRSSLNTEAFF.